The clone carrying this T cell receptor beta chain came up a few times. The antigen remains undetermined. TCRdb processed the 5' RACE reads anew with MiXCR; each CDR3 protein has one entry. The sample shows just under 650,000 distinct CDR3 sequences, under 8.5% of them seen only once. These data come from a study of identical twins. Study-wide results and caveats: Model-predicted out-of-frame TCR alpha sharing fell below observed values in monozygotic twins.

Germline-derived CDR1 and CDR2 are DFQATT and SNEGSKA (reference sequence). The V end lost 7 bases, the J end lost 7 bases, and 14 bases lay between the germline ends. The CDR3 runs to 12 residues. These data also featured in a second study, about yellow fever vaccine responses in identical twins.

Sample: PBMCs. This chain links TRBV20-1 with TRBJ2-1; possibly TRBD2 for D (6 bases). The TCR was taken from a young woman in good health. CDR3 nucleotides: TGCAGTGTGGACGGGAGAGGTAATGAGCAGTTCTTC. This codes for CSVDGRGNEQFF.